Below are 2 T cell receptor beta chains sequenced from a single sample in a study of T cell responses to AZD1222 COVID-19 vaccine. Sequencing was performed with immunoSEQ multiplex PCR; in TCRdb, only in-frame clones are kept and a portion is missing. The repertoire holds 80,000 or so clones, with 90% as singletons. The source material was peripheral blood, sampled on day 0 of AZD1222 vaccination. All receptors come from an adult in good health.

Concerning this clone: Relative to the germline gene, one junction end is altered; a read error may explain this. The rearrangement uses TRBV5-5 and TRBJ1-2; TRBD1 might be the D (5 bases). The CDR3 is 12 amino acids. Germline V gene sequence: CDR1 SGHKS, CDR2 YYEKEE (reference sequence). This CDR3 is CASSFLGEVVPF. The CDR3 bases are TGTGCCAGCAGCTTTTTGGGGGAGGTAGTCCCCTTC.

The chain joins TRBV3-1 (or the pseudogene TRBV3-2) to TRBJ1-6; 7 bases match TRBD1. V shed 2 bases and J 7 bases; nucleotides not matched to a gene: 5. The CDR3 has 15 amino acids. Germline-derived CDR1 and CDR2 are LGHDT and YNNKEL (reference sequence). The CDR3 DNA reads TGTGCCAGCAGCCAAACCGGGACAGAAAATTCACCCCTCCACTTT. This encodes CASSQTGTENSPLHF.